Here is one T cell receptor (beta chain) with its context. CDR1 is SQVTM and CDR2 is ANQGSEA in the germline V gene. The CDR3 is 13 amino acids. The data belong to a study of shared clonotypes between healthy human individuals. The repertoire was sequenced with immunoSEQ multiplex PCR; TCRdb's copy has only in-frame clones and lacks some. The sample yields roughly 1.4 million clones, about 98.5% seen once. The sequencing sample was made of naive CD4+ T cells sorted from blood. Subset specified: CD45RA+ positively selected. The receptor comes from a man in his thirties or forties in good health. The genes are TRBV29-1 and TRBJ2-7; a possible D gene is TRBD1 (5 bases). CDR3 bases: TGCAGTTTCCGTGGGGCACAGATGTACGAGCAGTACTTC. It codes for CSFRGAQMYEQYF.